The clone carrying this TCR beta chain was picked up a small number of times. PCR was performed using 60 Vbeta and 13 Jbeta primers. Data came from immunoSEQ multiplex PCR; TCRdb stores just in-frame clones and leaves some out. Among 90,000 to 120,000 clones listed, roughly 75% were seen once. Germline V gene data show CDR1 as SGHTA and CDR2 as FQGTGA. This CDR3 comprises 14 residues. V trimming: 5 bases; J trimming: 9 bases; junction bases outside the gene matches: 4. The sample belongs to a study of cytomegalovirus exposure and HLA in healthy donors. Source material: PBMCs. The origin of this receptor is a woman aged 40 to 49 in good health and CMV-seronegative. The rearrangement joins TRBV7-3 to TRBJ2-2; TRBD1 matches 12 bases. The CDR3 sequence is CASSRDRGHRELFF. Written as DNA, the CDR3 is TGTGCCAGCAGCCGGGACAGGGGGCACCGGGAGCTGTTTTTT.